This T cell receptor (beta chain) was profiled in a study of shared clonotypes between healthy human individuals (dated by TCRdb to the early 2020s). Study-level background: Three men and a couple of women, aged 18 to 49 years, made up the cohort. Each donor's leukapheresis produced roughly between roughly 0.85 and 10 billion PBMCs. To increase sequencing depth and limit assay-specific biases, different laboratories used diverse techniques to prepare libraries and sequence TCR repertoires. Per donor, three plates each were used for CD4 naive and CD4 memory, two for CD8 naive, and one for CD8 memory. To estimate repertoire size and how much clonotype sharing occurs between individuals, the study deeply sequenced the blood TCR repertoires of about five healthy adults. Overall study results and their limits: Because the study included a small number of donors, the genetic and exposure-history diversity represented was limited. Based on pairwise subsampling, the degree of clonotype sharing among donors was expected to be affected by sequencing depth. Sampling was restricted to blood, and TCR repertoires in tissues likely differ from the TCR repertoires found in blood. Approximately 5% of naive CD4, around 3.6% of naive CD8, about 2.1% of memory CD4, and around 0.42% of memory CD8 clonotypes were shared across several donors. Incomplete sequencing was indicated by rarefaction of sorted-subset datasets, despite the large sequencing depth. Compared with non-shared clonotypes, clonotypes shared by all four sorted-subset donors had higher generation probabilities. Estimated clonotype richness was generally larger for naive than for memory subsets.

About this clone: What this receptor recognizes is not known. No per-base quality is available; no much larger clone lies one base away. This specimen includes other DNA sequences encoding the same CDR3.

Donors were healthy HIV-negative adults with no recently reported acute infections or vaccinations. Every donor was a Caucasian adult living in Nashville, Tennessee, USA. CD4+ T cells were enriched by magnetic negative selection, after which naive cells were positively selected on CD45RA and the negative fraction was taken as the memory subset. Blood was obtained by leukapheresis, after which PBMCs were separated by Ficoll-Histopaque density gradient centrifugation and cryopreserved in liquid nitrogen vapor phase. Analytical flow cytometry was used to check the purity and quantity of each magnetically sorted T cell population. Genomic DNA was isolated from every sorted fraction and measured by UV absorbance on a Nanodrop 2000c. TCR CDR3 regions were amplified from genomic DNA by multiplex PCR using the deep immunoSEQ assay. Genomic DNA extracted from each cell subset was distributed evenly over all wells of several immunoSEQ 96-well plates, and each plate served as one replicate. For sorted subsets, around 200 ng genomic DNA, equal to 30,000 to 35,000 T cell genomes, was loaded into each replicate PCR. The purified libraries were quantified using a Qubit 3.0 fluorometer, sized with a Bioanalyzer 2100, and then quantified again using the KAPA Library Quantification kit. Every immunoSEQ 96-well plate was sequenced on a dedicated single-read 150-cycle Illumina NextSeq 550 flow cell. The study's own analysis went as follows. Because the immunoSEQ output included only junctional sequences and no quality scores, the filtering could not be the same as the filtering used for full-length reads. Sequences were annotated with PyIR, a Python wrapper for IgBLAST v1.9, using IMGT germline references to assign V/J genes and CDR3. Reads with weak V/J assignments (E-value above 1e-6), missing CDR3, stop codons, out-of-frame junctions, or ambiguous translated residues were removed. V3J clonotypes were defined as sequences sharing the same inferred V gene, J gene, and CDR3 amino acid sequence. To compute the percentage overlap between repertoires, the number of shared unique clonotypes was divided by the size of the smaller repertoire. Three approaches were used to assess repertoire richness: RTK rarefaction, the Chao1 estimator, and Recon v2.1 estimates of unobserved clonotypes. Generation probabilities were computed with OLGA for all TCRbeta clonotypes obtained by the gDNA method from several donors. TCRdb stores this immuneACCESS table with in-frame sequences only. Part of the clones is absent; in the studies checked, under half of the shortfall reflects unresolved V genes, and no reason is known for the rest. V and J calls plus clone size are reproduced from that table; the DNA served to infer D and trimming. This sample is represented by 1,400,000 or so clones; 98% to 99% of them were singletons. The ten most abundant clones make up about 0.35% of the sample.

Germline trimming amounts to 1 base on V and 1 base on J, with 2 as the count of junction bases outside the gene matches. The germline V gene (reference sequence) provides CDR1 SGHNT and CDR2 YYREEE. The cysteine opens and the phenylalanine closes a CDR3 of 15 amino acids. The retained sequence is limited to the CDR3, 45 bases, with the frame set at the first base. Sequencing input: naive CD4+ T cells sorted from blood. The sample's cell subset or site label, in plain terms: CD45RA+ positively selected. This sequence uses TRBV5-4 and TRBJ2-5, and 9 junction bases match TRBD2. The source is a man younger than 40 in good health. The CDR3 here reads CASSLLAGSQETQYF. The DNA sequence is as follows: TGTGCCAGCAGCTTGCTAGCGGGATCCCAAGAGACCCAGTACTTC.